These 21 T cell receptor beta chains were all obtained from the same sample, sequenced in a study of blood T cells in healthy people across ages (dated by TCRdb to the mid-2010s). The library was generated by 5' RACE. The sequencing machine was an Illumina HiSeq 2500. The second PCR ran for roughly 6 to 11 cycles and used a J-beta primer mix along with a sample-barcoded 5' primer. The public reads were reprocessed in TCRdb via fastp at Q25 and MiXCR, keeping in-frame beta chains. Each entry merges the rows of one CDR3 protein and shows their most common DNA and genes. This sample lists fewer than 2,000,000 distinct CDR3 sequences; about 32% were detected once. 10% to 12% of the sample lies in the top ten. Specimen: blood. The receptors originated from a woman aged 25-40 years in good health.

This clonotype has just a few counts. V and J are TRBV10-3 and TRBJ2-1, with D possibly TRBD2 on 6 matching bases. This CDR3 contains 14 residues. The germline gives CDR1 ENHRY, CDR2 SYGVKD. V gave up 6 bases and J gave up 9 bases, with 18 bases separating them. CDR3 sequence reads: CAISGSAGPSEQFF. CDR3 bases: TGTGCCATCAGCGGCTCCGCGGGGCCTAGTGAGCAGTTCTTC.

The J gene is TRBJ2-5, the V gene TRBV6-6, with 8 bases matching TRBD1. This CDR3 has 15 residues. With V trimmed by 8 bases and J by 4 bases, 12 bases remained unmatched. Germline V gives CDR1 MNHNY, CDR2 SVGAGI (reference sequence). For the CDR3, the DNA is TGTGCCAGCCTAAACGGACAGGGCCTTAGAGAGACCCAGTACTTC. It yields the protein CASLNGQGLRETQYF.

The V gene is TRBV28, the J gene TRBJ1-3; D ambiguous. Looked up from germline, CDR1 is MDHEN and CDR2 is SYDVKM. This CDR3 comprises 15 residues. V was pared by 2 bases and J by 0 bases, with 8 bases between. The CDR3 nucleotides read TGTGCCAGCAGTTTAGCCGTCCTCTCTGGAAACACCATATATTTT. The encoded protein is CASSLAVLSGNTIYF.

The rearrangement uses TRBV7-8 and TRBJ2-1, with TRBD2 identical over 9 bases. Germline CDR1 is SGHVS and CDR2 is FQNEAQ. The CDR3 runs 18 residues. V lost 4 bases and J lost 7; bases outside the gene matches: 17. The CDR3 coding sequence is TGTGCCAGCAGCTCACCCGACGGTTTAGCGGGAGTCTTTAATGAGCAGTTCTTC. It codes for CASSSPDGLAGVFNEQFF.

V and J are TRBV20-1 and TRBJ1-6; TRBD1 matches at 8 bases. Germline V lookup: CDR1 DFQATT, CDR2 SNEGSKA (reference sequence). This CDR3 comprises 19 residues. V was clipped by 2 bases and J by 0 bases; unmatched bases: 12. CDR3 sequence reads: CSARSLQGAQSSYNSPLHF. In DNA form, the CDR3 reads TGCAGTGCTAGATCACTCCAGGGGGCCCAGAGCTCCTATAATTCACCCCTCCACTTT.

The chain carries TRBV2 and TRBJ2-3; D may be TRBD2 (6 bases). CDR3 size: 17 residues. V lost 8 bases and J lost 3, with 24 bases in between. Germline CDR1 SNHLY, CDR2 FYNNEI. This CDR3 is CASHLGLAAFLTDTQYF. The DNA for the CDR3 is TGTGCCAGCCATCTCGGGTTAGCGGCCTTCTTAACAGATACGCAGTATTTT. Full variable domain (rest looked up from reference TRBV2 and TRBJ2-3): EPEVTQTPSHQVTQMGQEVILRCVPISNHLYFYWYRQILGQKVEFLVSFYNNEISEKSEIFDDQFSVERPDGSNFTLKIRSTKLEDSAMYFCASHLGLAAFLTDTQYFGPGTRLTVL.

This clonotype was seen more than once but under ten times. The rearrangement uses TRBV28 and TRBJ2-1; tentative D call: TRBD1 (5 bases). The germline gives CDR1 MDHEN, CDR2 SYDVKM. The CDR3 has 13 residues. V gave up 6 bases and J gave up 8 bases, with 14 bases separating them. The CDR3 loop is CASSPSGLDEQFF. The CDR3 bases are TGTGCCAGCAGCCCCTCAGGGTTGGATGAGCAGTTCTTC.

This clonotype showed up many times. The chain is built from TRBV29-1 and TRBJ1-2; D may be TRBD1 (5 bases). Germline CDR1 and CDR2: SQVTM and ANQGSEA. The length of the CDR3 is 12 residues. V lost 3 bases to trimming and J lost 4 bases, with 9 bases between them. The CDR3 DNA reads TGCAGCGTTGACGAGGGGAGCTATGGCTACACCTTC. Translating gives CSVDEGSYGYTF.

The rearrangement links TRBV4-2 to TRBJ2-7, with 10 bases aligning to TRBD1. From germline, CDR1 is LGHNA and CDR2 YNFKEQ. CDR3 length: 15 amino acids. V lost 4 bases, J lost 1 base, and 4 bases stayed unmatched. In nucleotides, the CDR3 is TGTGCCAGCAGCCGGGGGACAGGGGTGTCCTACGAGCAGTACTTC. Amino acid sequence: CASSRGTGVSYEQYF.

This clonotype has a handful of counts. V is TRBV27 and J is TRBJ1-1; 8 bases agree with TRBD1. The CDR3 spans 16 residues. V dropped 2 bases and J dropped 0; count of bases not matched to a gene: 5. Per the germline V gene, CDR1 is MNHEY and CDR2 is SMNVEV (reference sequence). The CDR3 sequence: CASSLRTGNMNTEAFF. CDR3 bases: TGTGCCAGCAGTTTAAGGACAGGGAACATGAACACTGAAGCTTTCTTT.

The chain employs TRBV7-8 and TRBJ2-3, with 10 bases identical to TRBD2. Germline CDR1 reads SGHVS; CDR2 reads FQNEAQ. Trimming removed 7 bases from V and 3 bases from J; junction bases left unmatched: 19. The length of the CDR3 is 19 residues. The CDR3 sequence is CASTDPSGGEQGSTDTQYF. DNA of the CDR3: TGTGCCAGCACCGACCCCAGCGGGGGGGAACAAGGAAGTACAGATACGCAGTATTTT.

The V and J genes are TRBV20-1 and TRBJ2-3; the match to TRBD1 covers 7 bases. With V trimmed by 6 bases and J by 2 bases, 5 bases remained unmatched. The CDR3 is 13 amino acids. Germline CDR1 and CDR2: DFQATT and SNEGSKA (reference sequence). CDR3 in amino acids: CSAKTGNTDTQYF. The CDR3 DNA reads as TGCAGTGCAAAGACAGGGAACACAGATACGCAGTATTTT.

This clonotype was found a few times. The CDR3 coding sequence is TGTGCCAGCAGCCCAATCTGGACTAGCGGGAGGGACTACAATGAGCAGTTCTTC. Protein sequence: CASSPIWTSGRDYNEQFF. This sequence joins TRBV7-9 and TRBJ2-1; 15 bases align to TRBD2. The V segment lost 5 bases and the J segment 3 bases; nucleotides outside the gene matches: 8. The CDR3 loop spans 18 amino acids. Germline CDR1 and CDR2: SEHNR and FQNEAQ (reference sequence).

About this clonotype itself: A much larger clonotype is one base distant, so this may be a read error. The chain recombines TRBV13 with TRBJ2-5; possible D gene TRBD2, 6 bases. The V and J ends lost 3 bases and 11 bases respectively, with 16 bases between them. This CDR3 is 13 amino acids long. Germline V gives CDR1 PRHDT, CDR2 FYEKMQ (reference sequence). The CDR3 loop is CASSLEGYGEQYF. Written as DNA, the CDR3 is TGTGCCAGCAGCTTGGAGGGGTACGGTGAGCAGTACTTC. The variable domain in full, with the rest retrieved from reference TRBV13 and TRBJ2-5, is AAGVIQSPRHLIKEKRETATLKCYPIPRHDTVYWYQQGPGQDPQFLISFYEKMQSDKGSIPDRFSAQQFSDYHSELNMSSLELGDSALYFCASSLEGYGEQYFGPGTRLLVL.

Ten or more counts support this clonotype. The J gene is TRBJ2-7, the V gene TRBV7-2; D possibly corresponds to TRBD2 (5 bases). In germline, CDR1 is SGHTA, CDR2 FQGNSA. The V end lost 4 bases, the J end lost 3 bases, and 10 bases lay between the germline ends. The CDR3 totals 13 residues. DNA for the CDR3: TGTGCCAGCAGCTCCTCCGAGGGCTACGAGCAGTACTTC. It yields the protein CASSSSEGYEQYF.

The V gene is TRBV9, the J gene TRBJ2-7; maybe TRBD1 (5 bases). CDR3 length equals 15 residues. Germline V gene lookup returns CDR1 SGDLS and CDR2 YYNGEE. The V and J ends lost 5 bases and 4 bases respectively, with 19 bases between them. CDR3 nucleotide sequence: TGTGCCAGCAGACATGGACACTCAATCTCATACGAGCAGTACTTC. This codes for CASRHGHSISYEQYF.

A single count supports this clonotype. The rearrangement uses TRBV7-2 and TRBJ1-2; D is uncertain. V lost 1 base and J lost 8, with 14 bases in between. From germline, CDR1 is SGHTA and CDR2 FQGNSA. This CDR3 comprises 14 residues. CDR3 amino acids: CASSLDPSLNGYTF. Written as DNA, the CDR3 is TGTGCCAGCAGCTTAGATCCGAGTCTCAACGGCTACACCTTC.

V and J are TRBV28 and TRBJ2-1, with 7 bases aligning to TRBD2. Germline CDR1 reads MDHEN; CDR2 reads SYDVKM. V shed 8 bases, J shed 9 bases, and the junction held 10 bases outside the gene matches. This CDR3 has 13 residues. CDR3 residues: CASRPSGWVEQFF. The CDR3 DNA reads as TGTGCCAGCCGTCCTAGCGGTTGGGTTGAGCAGTTCTTC.

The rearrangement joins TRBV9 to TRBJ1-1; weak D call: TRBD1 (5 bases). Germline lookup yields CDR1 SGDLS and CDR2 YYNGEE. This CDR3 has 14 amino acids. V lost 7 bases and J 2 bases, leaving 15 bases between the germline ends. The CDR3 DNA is TGTGCCAGCGGCCGGGACTCTCTAAACACTGAAGCTTTCTTT. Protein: CASGRDSLNTEAFF.

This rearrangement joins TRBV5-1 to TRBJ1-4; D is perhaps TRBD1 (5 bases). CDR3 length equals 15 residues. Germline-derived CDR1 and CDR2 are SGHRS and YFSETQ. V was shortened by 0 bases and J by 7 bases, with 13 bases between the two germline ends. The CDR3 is CASSLATGPSEKLFF. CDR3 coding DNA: TGCGCCAGCAGCTTGGCCACAGGTCCCAGTGAAAAACTGTTTTTT.

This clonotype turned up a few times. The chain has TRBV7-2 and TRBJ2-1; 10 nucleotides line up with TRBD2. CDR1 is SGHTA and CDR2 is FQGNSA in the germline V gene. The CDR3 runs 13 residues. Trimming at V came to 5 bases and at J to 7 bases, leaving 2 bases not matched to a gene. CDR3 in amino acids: CASSSGGVNEQFF. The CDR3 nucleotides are TGTGCCAGCAGCAGCGGGGGGGTAAATGAGCAGTTCTTC.